This TCR beta chain was recorded in a study of CD4 T cells in relation to SARS-CoV-2 and coronaviruses. General study results and limits: Memory recall responses, not primary responses primed in culture, are what the assay detects.

Germline V gene data show CDR1 as SGDLS and CDR2 as YYNGEE. The trim removed 0 bases at V and 0 bases at J, leaving 6 bases unmatched. The CDR3 consists of 17 residues. Comment on this clone: Its antigen is currently unknown.

Naive and memory CD4+ T cell DNA was deep-sequenced without culture. Clones were read by immunoSEQ multiplex PCR, and TCRdb kept only the in-frame ones, dropping some. Of approximately 50,000 clones in the sample, just over 90% were seen once. The sequenced material came from naive CD4+ T cells from PBMCs. Subset: naive CD4+ T cells isolated by negative enrichment. The J gene is TRBJ2-3, the V gene TRBV9, with TRBD2 matching 8 bases. This sequence originates from an adult with COVID-19. The CDR3 nucleotides read TGTGCCAGCAGCGTAGGTTATAGCGGGACTAGCACAGATACGCAGTATTTT. Translation gives CASSVGYSGTSTDTQYF.